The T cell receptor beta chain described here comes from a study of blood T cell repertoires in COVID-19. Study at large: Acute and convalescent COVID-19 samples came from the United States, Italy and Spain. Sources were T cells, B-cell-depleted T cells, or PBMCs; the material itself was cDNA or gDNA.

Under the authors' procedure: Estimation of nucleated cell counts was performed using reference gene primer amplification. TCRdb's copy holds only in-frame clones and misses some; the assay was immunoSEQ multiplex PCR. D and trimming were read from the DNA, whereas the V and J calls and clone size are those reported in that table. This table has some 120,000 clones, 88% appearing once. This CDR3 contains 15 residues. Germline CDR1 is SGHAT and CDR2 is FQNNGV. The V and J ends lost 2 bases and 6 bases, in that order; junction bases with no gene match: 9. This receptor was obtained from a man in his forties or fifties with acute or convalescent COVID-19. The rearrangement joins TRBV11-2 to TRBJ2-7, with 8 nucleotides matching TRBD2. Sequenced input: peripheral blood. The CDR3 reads CASSLKAGVSPEQYF. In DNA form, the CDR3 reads TGTGCCAGCAGCTTAAAAGCGGGAGTATCCCCCGAGCAGTACTTC. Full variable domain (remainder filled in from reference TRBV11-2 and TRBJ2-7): EAGVAQSPRYKIIEKRQSVAFWCNPISGHATLYWYQQILGQGPKLLIQFQNNGVVDDSQLPKDRFSAERLKGVDSTLKIQPAKLEDSAVYLCASSLKAGVSPEQYFGPGTRLTVT.